This T cell receptor (beta chain) stems from a study of cytomegalovirus exposure and HLA in healthy donors. When sampled, the donors appeared nominally healthy, though they likely had unrecorded immune exposures. The PCR was carried out with 60 Vbeta primers and 13 Jbeta primers. The table came from immunoSEQ multiplex PCR; TCRdb's copy has only in-frame clones and leaves some out. The sample has 170,000 or so clones; over 70% are singletons. The CDR3 is made up of 16 amino acids. Germline CDR1 and CDR2: PRHDT and FYEKMQ (reference sequence). J lost 3 bases, V lost 3 bases, and 7 bases had no gene match.

Source material: PBMCs. V and J are TRBV13 and TRBJ2-5; 10 positions match TRBD2. This clonotype was obtained from a woman aged 25-40 years in good health and CMV-seronegative. CDR3 DNA: TGTGCCAGCAGCTTTCCTAGCGGGGGAGCAGAAGAGACCCAGTACTTC. Its translation: CASSFPSGGAEETQYF.